The T cell receptor (beta chain) described here comes from a study of control samples from healthy donors and cancer patients. Only in-frame clones appear in the TCRdb table, and some are missing; sequencing was by immunoSEQ multiplex PCR. The sample gives about 130,000 clones, more than 70% of which show up once; roughly 3.4% is in the top ten. Looked up from germline, CDR1 is SGHTS and CDR2 is YDEGEE. Between the trimmed V and J ends, which lost 3 bases and 0 bases, there was a span of 10 bases. This CDR3 is built from 15 residues. Input material: blood. The sequence was obtained from a man in his fifties in good health. The chain uses TRBV5-8 and TRBJ1-3; D may be TRBD1 (6 bases). The CDR3 DNA reads TGTGCCAGCAGCTCGGACAGCTTCTCTGGAAACACCATATATTTT. Protein sequence: CASSSDSFSGNTIYF.